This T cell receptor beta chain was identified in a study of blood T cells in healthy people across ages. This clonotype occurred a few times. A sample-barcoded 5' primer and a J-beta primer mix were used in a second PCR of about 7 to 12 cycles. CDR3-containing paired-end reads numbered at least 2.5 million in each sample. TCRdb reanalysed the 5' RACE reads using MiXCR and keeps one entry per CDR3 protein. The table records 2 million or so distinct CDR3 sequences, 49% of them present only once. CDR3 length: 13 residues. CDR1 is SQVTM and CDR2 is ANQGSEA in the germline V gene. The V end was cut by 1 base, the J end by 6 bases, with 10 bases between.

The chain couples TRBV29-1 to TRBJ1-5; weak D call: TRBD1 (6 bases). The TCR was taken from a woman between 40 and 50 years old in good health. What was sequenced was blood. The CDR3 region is CSVEGQGGQPQHF. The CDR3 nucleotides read TGCAGCGTTGAAGGTCAAGGGGGTCAGCCCCAGCATTTT.